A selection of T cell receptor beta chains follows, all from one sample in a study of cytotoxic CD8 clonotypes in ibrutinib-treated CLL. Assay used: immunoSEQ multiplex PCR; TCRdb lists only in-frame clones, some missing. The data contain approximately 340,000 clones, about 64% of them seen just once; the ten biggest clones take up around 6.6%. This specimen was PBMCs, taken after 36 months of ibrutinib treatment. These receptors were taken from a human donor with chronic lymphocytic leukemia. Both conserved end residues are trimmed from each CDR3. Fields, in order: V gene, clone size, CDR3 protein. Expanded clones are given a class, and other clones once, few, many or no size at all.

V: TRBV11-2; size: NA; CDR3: ASSLVGETQY
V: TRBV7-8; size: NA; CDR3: ASSTRRTGGPNTEAF
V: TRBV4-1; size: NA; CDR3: ASTGTAGVTGELF
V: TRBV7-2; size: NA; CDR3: ASSLRVQGRASEETQY
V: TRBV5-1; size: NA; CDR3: ASSLETSLNTEAF
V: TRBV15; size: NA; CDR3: ATSSKTGGSNQPQH
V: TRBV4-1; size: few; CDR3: ASSQDKGINTGELF
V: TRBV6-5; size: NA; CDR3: ASRRETYNSPLH
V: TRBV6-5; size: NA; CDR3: ASSNAGEARDTQY
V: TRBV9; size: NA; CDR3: ASSVAGTGKNTEAF
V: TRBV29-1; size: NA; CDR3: SVGTRLSDTQY
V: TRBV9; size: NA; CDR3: ASSVGWEESYEQY
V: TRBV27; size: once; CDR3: ASSLTSYQETQY
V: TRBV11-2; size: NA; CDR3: ASRGGYEQY
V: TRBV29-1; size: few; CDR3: SVQGLAGLYNEQF
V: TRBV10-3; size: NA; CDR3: AISDLQGGASGSSADTQY
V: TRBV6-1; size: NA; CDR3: ASSDRSSYNEQF
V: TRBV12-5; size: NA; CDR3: ASGPTGGDEQY
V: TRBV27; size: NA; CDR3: ASSLTGGAAYGYT
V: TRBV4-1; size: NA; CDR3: ASSHQQGLSYEQY
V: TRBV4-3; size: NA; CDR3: ASSQDKGQGPYNEQF
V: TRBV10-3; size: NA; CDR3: AISERESSYNEQF
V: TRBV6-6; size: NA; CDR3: ASTHSGGNNEQF
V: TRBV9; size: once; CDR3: ASSPAIENYGYT
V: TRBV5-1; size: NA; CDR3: ASSWIDSAGANVLT
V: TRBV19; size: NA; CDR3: ASSKTPTGGAYGYT
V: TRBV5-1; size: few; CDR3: ASSLSTDTQY
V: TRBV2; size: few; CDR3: ASSPPNTGELF
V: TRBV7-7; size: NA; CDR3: ASSSSRGLETQY
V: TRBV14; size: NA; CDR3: ASSQVGGTYNEQF
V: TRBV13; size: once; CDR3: ASSLGRLTYEQY
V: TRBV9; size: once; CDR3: ASSVEGLADNEQF
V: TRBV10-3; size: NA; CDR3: AISVGSDYEQY
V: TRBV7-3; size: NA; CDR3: ASSPTGGGADTQY
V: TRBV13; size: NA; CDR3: ASSLGGGSLDEQY
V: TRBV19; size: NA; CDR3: ASSPGYPYNEQF
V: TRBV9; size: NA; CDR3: ASSVETGDGYT
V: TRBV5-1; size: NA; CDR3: ASSLVGTGLGEQY
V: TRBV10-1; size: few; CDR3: ASRETVGDTQY
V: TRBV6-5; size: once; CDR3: ASSAGTGGTGELF
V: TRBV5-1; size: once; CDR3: ASSPAEGSSGANVLT
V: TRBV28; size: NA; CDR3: ASSLTGTPKNIQY
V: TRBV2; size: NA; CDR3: ASRAGTQVETQY
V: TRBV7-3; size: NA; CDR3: ASSSNYEQY
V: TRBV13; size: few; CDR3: ASSWPAGGELF
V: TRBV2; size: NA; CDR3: ASSVGIRDTQY
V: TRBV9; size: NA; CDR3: ASSVAQGAWEKLF
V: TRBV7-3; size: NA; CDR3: ASSLTGTGGRNEQF
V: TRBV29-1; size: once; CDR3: SDIRGEPYNEQF
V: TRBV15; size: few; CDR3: ATSKAGGPYNEQF
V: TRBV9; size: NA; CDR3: ASSVASGLAGYT
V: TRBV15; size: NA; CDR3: ATSRSYREVGTEAF
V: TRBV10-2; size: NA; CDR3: ASNPTPEYGYT
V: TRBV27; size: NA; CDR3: ASSPDRFTGELF